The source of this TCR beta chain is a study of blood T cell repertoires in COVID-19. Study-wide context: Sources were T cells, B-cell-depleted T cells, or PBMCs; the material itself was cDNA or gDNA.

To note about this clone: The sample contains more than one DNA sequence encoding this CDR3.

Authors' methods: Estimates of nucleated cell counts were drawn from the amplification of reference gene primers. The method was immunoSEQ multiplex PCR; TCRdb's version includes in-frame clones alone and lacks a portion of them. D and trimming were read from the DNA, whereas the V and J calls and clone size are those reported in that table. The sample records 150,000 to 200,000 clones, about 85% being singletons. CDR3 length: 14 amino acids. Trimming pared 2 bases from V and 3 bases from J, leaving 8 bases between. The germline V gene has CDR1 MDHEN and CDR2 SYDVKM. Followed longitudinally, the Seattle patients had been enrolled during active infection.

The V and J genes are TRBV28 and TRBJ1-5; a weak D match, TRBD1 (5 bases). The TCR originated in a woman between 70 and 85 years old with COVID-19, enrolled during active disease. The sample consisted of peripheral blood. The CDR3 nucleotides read TGTGCCAGCAGTTTACAGGGCTTCAATCAGCCCCAGCATTTT. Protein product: CASSLQGFNQPQHF.